Below, 32 T cell receptor beta chains from the same sample are listed, as sequenced in a study of cytomegalovirus exposure and HLA in healthy donors (dated by TCRdb to 2016 to 2017). The library was built by means of the immunoSEQ multiplex PCR assay. For the multiplex PCR, a mixture combining 60 forward primers for TCR Vbeta segments and 13 reverse primers for TCR Jbeta segments was used. The clones in this table, taken by TCRdb from immuneACCESS, are in-frame only. Not every clone is retained; where verified, under half of the shortfall comes from an unresolved V gene, and the cause of the rest is unknown. The sample table shows about 160,000 clones, and about three quarters are seen once. The ten top clones hold 1.4% of the sample. Source material: PBMCs. The receptors here all came from a woman in her thirties in good health and CMV-seronegative.

The V and J genes are TRBV19 and TRBJ2-7, with 10 bases identical to TRBD2. The CDR3 spans 16 residues. Germline loops: CDR1 LNHDA, CDR2 SQIVND (reference sequence). V gave up 3 bases and J gave up 3 bases; unmatched junction bases: 8. CDR3 sequence: CASSIWLAGALYEQYF. CDR3 coding DNA: TGTGCCAGTAGTATTTGGCTAGCGGGGGCTCTCTACGAGCAGTACTTC.

This clone came up once. The chain is built from TRBV19 and TRBJ2-1, with D unclear. V lost 5 bases and J lost 5, with 16 bases in between. The CDR3 runs to 15 residues. The germline V gene encodes CDR1 LNHDA and CDR2 SQIVND (reference sequence). CDR3 sequence: CASSPGSVSNNEQFF. The DNA for the CDR3 is TGTGCCAGTAGTCCTGGCTCCGTTTCAAACAATGAGCAGTTCTTC.

The chain has TRBV4-1 and TRBJ2-3; 7 positions agree with TRBD1. J lost 4 bases, V lost 5 bases, and 15 bases had no gene match. The CDR3 contains 17 residues. Germline loops: CDR1 MGHRA, CDR2 YSYEKL. CDR3 bases: TGCGCCAGCAGCAGGGCGCGACAGGGATTGGGGGCAGATACGCAGTATTTT. This codes for CASSRARQGLGADTQYF.

This clone has only one observation. The rearrangement joins TRBV18 to TRBJ1-1, with TRBD1 as a possible D gene (5 bases). V dropped 3 bases and J dropped 5 bases, with 10 bases sitting between them. This CDR3 region has 13 residues. CDR1 is KGHSH, CDR2 LQKENI, per germline. Here the CDR3 DNA reads TGTGCCAGCTCACCCCCAGGGTGGACTGAAGCTTTCTTT. As protein: CASSPPGWTEAFF.

The chain couples TRBV5-6 to TRBJ2-3; D call uncertain. This CDR3 has 12 amino acids. V lost 4 bases and J lost 13, with 16 bases in between. Germline CDR1 reads SGHDT; CDR2 reads YYEEEE. The CDR3 nucleotides read TGTGCCAGCAGCCTGGGTCTCCTCAGTGAGTATTTT. Its protein is CASSLGLLSEYF.

The gene calls are TRBV15 and TRBJ2-5, with D perhaps matching TRBD2 (5 bases). Germline V CDR1 and CDR2: LNHNV, YYDKDF (reference sequence). This CDR3 contains 18 residues. V was clipped by 0 bases and J by 2 bases, with 19 bases between them. The CDR3, as DNA: TGTGCCACCAGCAGAGAATTCGTTCGCGGGCGGTCACAAGAGACCCAGTACTTC. It is translated as CATSREFVRGRSQETQYF.

J is TRBJ2-7 and V is TRBV5-1; weak D call: TRBD2 (5 bases). Trimming removed 0 bases from V and 10 bases from J, with 14 bases in between. The CDR3 runs 13 residues. Per the germline V gene, CDR1 is SGHRS and CDR2 is YFSETQ. CDR3 in amino acids: CASSLDLFGEQYF. In DNA, the CDR3 is TGCGCCAGCAGCTTGGATCTGTTCGGGGAACAGTACTTC.

In regard to this clone: Germline and junction disagree at one end, which may indicate a read error. The CDR3 DNA reads TGTGCTAGCAGCCCACTAGTAGGTTTTGGGCAAGAGACCCAGTACTTC. Translation: CASSPLVGFGQETQYF. The chain employs TRBV7-7 and TRBJ2-5; the D gene is possibly TRBD2 (5 bases). Germline-derived CDR1 and CDR2 are SSHAT and FNYEAQ (reference sequence). The CDR3 is 16 residues long. The complete variable domain, with remaining parts taken from reference TRBV7-7 and TRBJ2-5, reads GAGVSQSPRYKVTKRGQDVTLRCDPISSHATLYWYQQALGQGPEFLTYFNYEAQPDKSGLPSDRFSAERPEGSISTLTIQRTEQRDSAMYRCASSPLVGFGQETQYFGPGTRLLVL.

This rearrangement joins TRBV5-1 to TRBJ2-3; 8 bases map to TRBD2. There are 14 residues in the CDR3. V shed 6 bases, J shed 1 base, and the junction held 4 bases outside the gene matches. From germline, CDR1 is SGHRS and CDR2 YFSETQ. CDR3 coding DNA: TGCGCCAGCATCAGTAGCGGGGGCACAGATACGCAGTATTTT. Its protein product is CASISSGGTDTQYF.

V and J are TRBV5-6 and TRBJ1-2, with a possible D match to TRBD1 (6 bases). V was trimmed by 4 bases and J by 8 bases, leaving 21 bases between them. CDR1 SGHDT and CDR2 YYEEEE come from the germline V gene. This CDR3 comprises 15 residues. The chain's CDR3 is CASSGSPTGPQGYTF. As DNA, the CDR3 is TGTGCCAGCAGCGGATCGCCGACAGGACCCCAGGGCTACACCTTC.

The V call is TRBV2, the J call TRBJ2-3; TRBD2 matches 9 bases. The germline V gene encodes CDR1 SNHLY and CDR2 FYNNEI. V dropped 8 bases and J dropped 8; count of bases not matched to a gene: 8. The CDR3 loop spans 13 amino acids. In nucleotides, the CDR3 is TGTGCCAGCCTGAGCGGGGGGTCGGGTACGCAGTATTTT. Translating gives CASLSGGSGTQYF.

The V call is TRBV4-2, the J call TRBJ2-5; D ambiguous. V shed 2 bases and J shed 4 bases, with 17 bases lying between them. Germline V gene sequence: CDR1 LGHNA, CDR2 YNFKEQ. CDR3 size: 16 residues. CDR3 loop: CASSQRAPALGETQYF. The CDR3 bases are TGTGCCAGCAGCCAAAGAGCCCCAGCGCTGGGAGAGACCCAGTACTTC.

In regard to this clone: Its ends do not fully match the called genes, so a read error is possible. The genes are TRBV5-1 and TRBJ1-6, with TRBD1 matching over 7 bases. The V gene's germline CDR1 is SGHRS and CDR2 YFSETQ. This CDR3 region has 15 residues. CDR3 protein: CASSLGQFYNSPLHF. In nucleotides, the CDR3 is TGTGCCAGCAGCTTGGGACAGTTCTATAATTCACCCCTCCACTTT.

The rearrangement links TRBV19 to TRBJ1-2, with D possibly being TRBD1 (5 bases). This CDR3 region has 16 residues. Trimming removed 4 bases at V and 5 bases at J, with 20 bases between. Germline-derived CDR1 and CDR2 are LNHDA and SQIVND (reference sequence). The DNA for the CDR3 is TGTGCCAGTAGTAATCCAGGGAAACCAACCTTTTATGGCTACACCTTC. It translates to CASSNPGKPTFYGYTF.

The V gene is TRBV9, the J gene TRBJ2-2, with TRBD2 identical over 8 bases. Per germline, CDR1 SGDLS and CDR2 YYNGEE. V lost 4 bases, J lost 6 bases, and 8 bases stayed unmatched. CDR3 length: 15 amino acids. In DNA form, the CDR3 reads TGTGCCAGCAGCCCCTTGATAGCGGGGCCCGGGGAGCTGTTTTTT. As protein: CASSPLIAGPGELFF.

The sample holds one count of this clone. The chain joins TRBV15 to TRBJ1-2; 7 bases fit TRBD1. CDR3 length: 12 amino acids. The germline V gene encodes CDR1 LNHNV and CDR2 YYDKDF (reference sequence). Unmatched junction bases numbered 4, after V lost 9 bases and J lost 3 bases. CDR3 protein: CATEGQDYGYTF. CDR3 nucleotides: TGTGCCACGGAAGGACAGGACTATGGCTACACCTTC.

Points on this clone: A junction end diverges from the germline sequence, so it may reflect a read error. This rearrangement joins TRBV20-1 to TRBJ1-1, with a possible D match to TRBD1 (6 bases). The CDR3 loop spans 11 amino acids. Germline lookup yields CDR1 DFQATT and CDR2 SNEGSKA (reference sequence). This CDR3 reads CRATGYTEAFF. The CDR3 DNA sequence: TGCAGGGCTACAGGGTACACTGAAGCTTTCTTT.

The chain carries TRBV5-3 and TRBJ1-5; D possibly corresponds to TRBD1 (5 bases). TRBV5-3 is an open reading frame, and its role is uncertain. The CDR3 runs to 13 residues. Trimming removed 2 bases at V and 6 bases at J, with 9 bases between. For the CDR3, the DNA is TGTGCCAGAAGCTTCTCAGGGATTCAGCCCCAGCATTTT. Its translation is CARSFSGIQPQHF.

This clone was seen a single time. This sequence joins TRBV5-8 and TRBJ2-1, with D possibly matching TRBD2 (5 bases). Germline CDR1 SGHTS, CDR2 YDEGEE. This CDR3 is built from 17 residues. With 4 bases removed from V and 7 bases from J, the gap between germline ends came to 24 bases. CDR3 DNA sequence: TGTGCCAGCAGCCCCGGGGAGCAGTGGGAACCGGAGAATGAGCAGTTCTTC. This sequence encodes CASSPGEQWEPENEQFF.

The V gene is TRBV29-1, the J gene TRBJ2-1; D call uncertain. Germline loops: CDR1 SQVTM, CDR2 ANQGSEA. The ends were cut back, 4 bases at V and 11 bases at J, with 12 bases in the middle. This CDR3 has 11 residues. CDR3 sequence (DNA): TGCAGCGTTGTGCCAGGCCATCAGCAGTTCTTC. Protein product: CSVVPGHQQFF.

The chain employs TRBV4-1 and TRBJ1-1, with D uncertain. CDR1 MGHRA and CDR2 YSYEKL come from the germline V gene. The CDR3 length is 16 residues. Trimming removed 4 bases at V and 0 bases at J, with 15 bases between. CDR3 sequence (DNA): TGCGCCAGCAGCCCCCGGGAGACCCTTATGAACACTGAAGCTTTCTTT. The encoded protein is CASSPRETLMNTEAFF.

V is TRBV6-5 and J is TRBJ2-1; 10 bases are shared with TRBD2. The CDR3 consists of 15 residues. V dropped 5 bases and J dropped 4; count of bases not matched to a gene: 5. Per germline, CDR1 MNHEY and CDR2 SVGAGI. CDR3 sequence (DNA): TGTGCCAGCAGTATAGCGGGGGGTGCTTACAATGAGCAGTTCTTC. It encodes CASSIAGGAYNEQFF.

This clone was counted a few times. The chain recombines TRBV7-9 with TRBJ2-5, with 7 nucleotides matching TRBD1. After removal of 5 bases from V and 3 bases from J, the junction contained 9 bases not matched to a gene. The CDR3 is 15 amino acids. The germline V gene encodes CDR1 SEHNR and CDR2 FQNEAQ (reference sequence). The CDR3 DNA reads TGTGCCAGCAGCATATACAGGGGAAGGGAAGAGACCCAGTACTTC. It encodes CASSIYRGREETQYF.

This rearrangement joins TRBV2 to TRBJ1-2; 7 bases agree with TRBD1. This CDR3 is built from 13 residues. Germline-derived CDR1 and CDR2 are SNHLY and FYNNEI. Losses at the gene ends were 7 bases for V and 4 bases for J; bases not matched to a gene: 6. The CDR3 sequence is CASTPGTVYGYTF. In DNA form, the CDR3 reads TGTGCCAGCACACCCGGGACAGTCTATGGCTACACCTTC.

DNA of the CDR3: TGTGCCAGCAGCCATGAGAAACAGGGCTTAAGGGCTGGGGCCAACGTCCTGACTTTC. It specifies CASSHEKQGLRAGANVLTF. This chain links TRBV14 with TRBJ2-6, with a weak D call TRBD1 (6 bases). The CDR3 spans 19 residues. V lost 3 bases to trimming and J lost 2 bases, with 20 bases between them. Germline lookup yields CDR1 SGHDN and CDR2 FVKESK.

CDR3 DNA sequence: TGTGCCAGTAGTAGGAAATACAGCTACGAGCAGTACTTC. This gives the protein CASSRKYSYEQYF. This chain joins TRBV19 and TRBJ2-7; D remains ambiguous. V gave up 4 bases and J gave up 3 bases, with 10 bases separating them. Germline V gene lookup returns CDR1 LNHDA and CDR2 SQIVND (reference sequence). The CDR3 extends over 13 amino acids.

The rearrangement joins TRBV20-1 to TRBJ1-4; no clear D gene. Germline-derived CDR1 and CDR2 are DFQATT and SNEGSKA (reference sequence). The CDR3 loop spans 11 amino acids. Trimming took off 4 bases at V and 8 bases at J, with 8 bases between the two ends. The CDR3 loop reads CSANFGEKLFF. The DNA of the CDR3 is TGCAGTGCTAACTTCGGGGAAAAACTGTTTTTT.

This chain uses TRBV5-6 with TRBJ2-3; 8 bases fit TRBD2. This CDR3 contains 15 residues. The V and J ends lost 4 bases and 3 bases, in that order; junction bases with no gene match: 7. Per germline, CDR1 SGHDT and CDR2 YYEEEE. Here the CDR3 reads CASSPGGARTDTQYF. The CDR3, as DNA: TGTGCCAGCAGCCCCGGGGGGGCGAGGACAGATACGCAGTATTTT.

The chain joins TRBV20-1 to TRBJ1-4, with D unclear. CDR1 and CDR2 from the germline V gene are DFQATT and SNEGSKA (reference sequence). The CDR3 covers 11 residues. The V end lost 3 bases, the J end lost 7 bases, and 6 bases lay between the germline ends. Here the CDR3 DNA reads TGCAGTGCTAGTACGGGTGAAAAACTGTTTTTT. It codes for CSASTGEKLFF.

The CDR3 region has the DNA TGTGCCAGCAGTGGAGAGCAGAACACTGAAGCTTTCTTT. Translation: CASSGEQNTEAFF. The J gene is TRBJ1-1, the V gene TRBV2; D ambiguous. This CDR3 region has 13 residues. The V and J ends lost 4 bases and 1 base respectively, with 7 bases between them. In germline, CDR1 is SNHLY, CDR2 FYNNEI.

This clone came up a few times. The CDR3 spells CASSQVMSGANVLTF. The CDR3 DNA sequence: TGCGCCAGCAGCCAAGTTATGTCCGGGGCCAACGTCCTGACTTTC. The V call is TRBV4-1, the J call TRBJ2-6; D gene ambiguous. The CDR3 extends over 15 amino acids. Between the trimmed V and J ends, which lost 1 base and 4 bases, there was a span of 8 bases. The germline V gene encodes CDR1 MGHRA and CDR2 YSYEKL.

The rearrangement links TRBV7-9 to TRBJ2-3; no firm D call. CDR3 length: 15 residues. Per germline, CDR1 SEHNR and CDR2 FQNEAQ (reference sequence). Trimming took off 1 base at V and 4 bases at J, with 12 bases between the two ends. CDR3 coding DNA: TGTGCCAGCAGCTTAGGTTGGTCGGTAGCAGATACGCAGTATTTT. It is translated as CASSLGWSVADTQYF.